This T cell receptor (beta chain) is from a study of blood T cell repertoires in COVID-19. Whole-study context: COVID-19 samples collected from the United States, Italy and Spain covered acute and convalescent phases. From T cells, B-cell-depleted T cells, or PBMCs came the material, which was cDNA or gDNA.

Original handling: Estimation of nucleated cell counts was performed using reference gene primer amplification. Profiled with immunoSEQ multiplex PCR; TCRdb holds only in-frame clones, not every one. V, J and clone size reflect that table, while D and trimming were determined from the DNA. The table shows about 170,000 clones, with 82% occurring only once. V dropped 3 bases and J dropped 2; count of bases not matched to a gene: 4. CDR1 and CDR2 (germline): DFQATT, SNEGSKA (reference sequence). The CDR3 sequence is 14 residues long. The source of this sequence is a woman over 75 with active or convalescent COVID-19. Sequencing input: peripheral blood. The chain links TRBV20-1 to TRBJ1-5; TRBD1 matches 7 bases. CDR3 coding DNA: TGCAGTGCTAGTAAGGGACAGCGCAATCAGCCCCAGCATTTT. As protein: CSASKGQRNQPQHF.